This T cell receptor beta chain is drawn from a study of beta chain features in type 1 diabetes. Every bit of the isolated RNA underwent reverse transcription, so sequencing read expressed TCRB transcripts. Roughly 3.6 million reads on average were seen across naive, central memory and regulatory T cell samples. Sequenced by immunoSEQ multiplex PCR; TCRdb stores in-frame clones only, minus some. The sample has a few hundred thousand clones; around 10% are singletons. V trimming: 5 bases; J trimming: 5 bases; junction bases outside the gene matches: 12. The CDR3 consists of 16 residues. CDR1 SGHTA and CDR2 FQGTGA come from the germline V gene. Worth noting for this clone: Its antigen remains unknown.

Study-level findings and limits: Within each of all four CD4+ subsets, Type 1 diabetes patients had TCRB CDR3s that were moderately but significantly shorter.

Via CD45RO/CCR7/CD25/CD127/CD95/CD27, cells of the CD4+ naive, central memory, regulatory and stem cell-like memory subsets were sorted. The specimen was central memory CD4+ T cells from blood. The TCR comes from a man aged 25 to 45 with type 1 diabetes. V usage is TRBV7-3 and J usage is TRBJ2-1, with 7 bases fitting TRBD2. CDR3 sequence: CASSLRGGEGDNEQFF. The DNA of the CDR3 is TGTGCCAGCAGCCTAAGGGGCGGGGAGGGTGACAATGAGCAGTTCTTC.